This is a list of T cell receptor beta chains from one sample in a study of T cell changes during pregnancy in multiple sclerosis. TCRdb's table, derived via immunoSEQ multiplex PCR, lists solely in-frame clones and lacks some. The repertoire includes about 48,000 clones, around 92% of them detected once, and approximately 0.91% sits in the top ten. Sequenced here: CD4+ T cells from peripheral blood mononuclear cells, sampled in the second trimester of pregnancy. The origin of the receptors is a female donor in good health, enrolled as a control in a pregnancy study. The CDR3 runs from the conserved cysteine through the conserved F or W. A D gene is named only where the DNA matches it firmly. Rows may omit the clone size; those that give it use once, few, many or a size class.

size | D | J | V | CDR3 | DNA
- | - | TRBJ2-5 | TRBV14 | CASSQSKTQYF | TGTGCCAGCAGCCAGAGTAAGACCCAGTACTTC
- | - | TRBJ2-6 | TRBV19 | CASSRLGTSPTGANVLTF | TGTGCCAGTAGTAGGCTCGGGACTTCCCCAACAGGGGCCAACGTCCTGACTTTC
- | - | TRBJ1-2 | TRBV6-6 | CASSPGGTYGYTF | TGTGCCAGCAGTCCCGGGGGGACCTATGGCTACACCTTC
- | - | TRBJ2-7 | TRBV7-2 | CASSSITYEQYF | TGTGCCAGCAGCTCTATTACCTACGAGCAGTACTTC
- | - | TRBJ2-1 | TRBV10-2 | CASIKDLAVDEQFF | TGCGCCAGCATAAAGGACCTAGCTGTCGATGAGCAGTTCTTC
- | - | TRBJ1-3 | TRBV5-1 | CASSSTGTGNTIYF | TGCGCCAGCAGCTCCACAGGAACTGGAAACACCATATATTTT
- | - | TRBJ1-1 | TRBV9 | CASSVVGGRNTEAFF | TGTGCCAGCAGCGTAGTAGGGGGAAGGAACACTGAAGCTTTCTTT
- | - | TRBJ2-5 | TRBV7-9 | CASSSTLETQYF | TGTGCCAGCAGCTCGACACTGGAGACCCAGTACTTC
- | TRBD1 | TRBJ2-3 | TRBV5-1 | CASSRDRGTDTQYF | TGCGCCAGCAGCCGGGACAGGGGAACAGATACGCAGTATTTT
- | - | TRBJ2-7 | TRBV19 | CASSPGDFSYEQYF | TGTGCCAGTAGTCCCGGGGACTTCTCCTACGAGCAGTACTTC
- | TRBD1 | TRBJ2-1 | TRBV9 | CASSGWTGYEQFF | TGTGCCAGCAGCGGTTGGACAGGCTATGAGCAGTTCTTC
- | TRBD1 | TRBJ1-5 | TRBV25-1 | CASSEFGHRGVEPQHF | TGTGCCAGCAGTGAATTCGGTCACAGGGGTGTCGAGCCCCAGCATTTT
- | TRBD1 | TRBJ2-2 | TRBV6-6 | CASSRDRGSGELFF | TGTGCCAGCAGCCGGGACAGGGGGTCCGGGGAGCTGTTTTTT
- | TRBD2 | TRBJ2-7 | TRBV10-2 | CASRLAGSVNEQYF | TGCGCCAGCAGATTAGCGGGAAGTGTCAACGAGCAGTACTTC
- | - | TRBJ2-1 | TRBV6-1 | CASSEEGGTYNEQFF | TGTGCCAGCAGTGAAGAGGGCGGGACCTACAATGAGCAGTTCTTC
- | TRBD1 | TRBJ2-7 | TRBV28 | CASRQGAYEQYF | TGTGCCAGCCGACAGGGGGCCTACGAGCAGTACTTC
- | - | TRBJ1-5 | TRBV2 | CASSGRTNSNQPQHF | TGTGCCAGCAGTGGGCGGACAAATAGCAATCAGCCCCAGCATTTT
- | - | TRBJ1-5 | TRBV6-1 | CASREGQANRQPQHF | TGTGCCAGCAGGGAGGGGCAGGCGAATCGGCAGCCCCAGCATTTT
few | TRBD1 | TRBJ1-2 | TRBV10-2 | CASRAGTGDGYTF | TGCGCCAGCAGAGCCGGGACAGGGGACGGCTACACCTTC
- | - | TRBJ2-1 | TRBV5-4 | CASRRLLSSYNEQFF | TGTGCCAGCAGACGACTCTTAAGCTCCTACAATGAGCAGTTCTTC
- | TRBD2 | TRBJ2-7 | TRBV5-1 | CASSSPQGAGGYEQYF | TGCGCCAGCAGCTCGCCCCAAGGTGCGGGAGGGTACGAGCAGTACTTC
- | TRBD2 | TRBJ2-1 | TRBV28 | CASWSSTSAYNEQFF | TGTGCCAGCTGGTCCTCGACTAGCGCTTACAATGAGCAGTTCTTC
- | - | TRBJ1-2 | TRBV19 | CASSARNYGYTF | TGTGCCAGTAGTGCCAGGAATTATGGCTACACCTTC
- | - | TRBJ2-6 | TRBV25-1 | CASRGQGLSSGANVLTF | TGTGCCAGCAGAGGGCAGGGTTTGAGCTCTGGGGCCAACGTCCTGACTTTC
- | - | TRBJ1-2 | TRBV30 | CAWSGGALVYTF | TGTGCCTGGAGCGGAGGGGCGCTCGTCTACACCTTC
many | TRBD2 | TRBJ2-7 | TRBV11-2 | CASSRISGRRAHYEQYF | TGTGCCAGCAGCCGAATTAGCGGGAGGAGAGCCCACTACGAGCAGTACTTC
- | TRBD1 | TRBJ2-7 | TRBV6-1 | CASRGPGTGPYEQYF | TGTGCCAGCAGGGGGCCAGGGACAGGCCCCTACGAGCAGTACTTC
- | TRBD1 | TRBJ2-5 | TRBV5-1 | CASSLPQGDQETQYF | TGCGCCAGCAGCTTACCTCAGGGGGACCAAGAGACCCAGTACTTC
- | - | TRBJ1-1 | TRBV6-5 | CATGEGKAEAFF | TGTGCCACAGGGGAGGGAAAGGCTGAAGCTTTCTTT
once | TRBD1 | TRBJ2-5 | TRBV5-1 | CASRKGDSSLSETQYF | TGCGCCAGCAGGAAGGGGGACAGCTCCCTTTCGGAGACCCAGTACTTC
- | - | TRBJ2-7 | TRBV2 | CASSGRFYEQYF | TGTGCCAGCAGTGGCCGGTTCTACGAGCAGTACTTC
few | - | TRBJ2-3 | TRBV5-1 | CASSLRPGKDTQYF | TGCGCCAGCAGCTTGCGCCCAGGGAAAGATACGCAGTATTTT
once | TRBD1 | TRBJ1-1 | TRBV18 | CASSQGQSTEAFF | TGTGCCAGCTCACAGGGACAGAGCACTGAAGCTTTCTTT
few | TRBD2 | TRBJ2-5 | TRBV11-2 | CASSLAPGTSGSQETQYF | TGTGCCAGCAGCTTAGCTCCCGGGACTAGCGGGAGTCAAGAGACCCAGTACTTC
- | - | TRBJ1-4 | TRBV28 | CASSLSRGLFF | TGTGCCAGCAGTTTATCCCGGGGACTGTTTTTT
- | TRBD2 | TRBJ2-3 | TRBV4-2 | CASSQLAGGRTDTQYF | TGTGCCAGCAGCCAATTAGCGGGAGGGAGGACAGATACGCAGTATTTT
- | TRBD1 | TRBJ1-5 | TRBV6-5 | CASRSRQGNSQPQHF | TGTGCCAGCAGGAGCCGACAGGGGAATAGTCAGCCCCAGCATTTT
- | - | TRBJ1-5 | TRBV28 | CASSLGQGYSNQPQHF | TGTGCCAGCAGTTTAGGCCAGGGGTATAGCAATCAGCCCCAGCATTTT
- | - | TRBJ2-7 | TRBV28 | CASSPDWSSYEQYF | TGTGCCAGCAGTCCCGACTGGAGCTCCTACGAGCAGTACTTC
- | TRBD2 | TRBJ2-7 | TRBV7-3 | CASSPTGGGYEQYF | TGTGCCAGCAGCCCTACTGGGGGAGGGTACGAGCAGTACTTC
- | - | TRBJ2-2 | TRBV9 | CASSVYGAEAGELFF | TGTGCCAGCAGCGTGTATGGGGCCGAAGCCGGGGAGCTGTTTTTT
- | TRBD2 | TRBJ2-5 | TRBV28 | CASSHSGETQETQYF | TGTGCCAGCAGCCATAGCGGGGAGACACAAGAGACCCAGTACTTC
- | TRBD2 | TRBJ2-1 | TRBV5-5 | CASSFSGTSVNEQFF | TGTGCCAGCAGCTTTTCCGGGACTAGCGTCAATGAGCAGTTCTTC
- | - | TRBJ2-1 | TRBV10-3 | CAISAGSNNEQFF | TGTGCCATCAGTGCGGGTTCGAACAATGAGCAGTTCTTC
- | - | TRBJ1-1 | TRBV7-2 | CASSTRGPTMNTEAFF | TGTGCCAGCAGCACCAGAGGTCCAACAATGAACACTGAAGCTTTCTTT
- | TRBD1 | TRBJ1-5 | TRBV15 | CATSTLDRTSNQPQHF | TGTGCCACCAGCACCCTGGACAGGACAAGCAATCAGCCCCAGCATTTT
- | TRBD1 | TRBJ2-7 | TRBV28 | CASSLTGVNYEQYF | TGTGCCAGCAGTTTAACAGGGGTAAACTACGAGCAGTACTTC
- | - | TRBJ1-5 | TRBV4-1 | CASTPNTLSNQPQHF | TGCGCCAGCACTCCAAACACCCTTAGCAATCAGCCCCAGCATTTT
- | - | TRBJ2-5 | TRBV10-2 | CASSREPPHLQETQYF | TGCGCCAGCAGTAGGGAGCCGCCCCACTTACAAGAGACCCAGTACTTC
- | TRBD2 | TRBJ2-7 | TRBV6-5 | CASNSQSGSRYEQYF | TGTGCCAGCAACAGCCAAAGCGGGAGTCGGTACGAGCAGTACTTC
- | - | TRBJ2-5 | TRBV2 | CASSEGGAQYF | TGTGCCAGCAGTGAAGGGGGCGCCCAGTACTTC
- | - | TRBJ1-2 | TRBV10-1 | CASSEPGNYGYTF | TGCGCCAGCAGTGAACCCGGGAACTATGGCTACACCTTC
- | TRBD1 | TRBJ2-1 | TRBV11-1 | CASMETGGEQFF | TGTGCCAGCATGGAGACAGGGGGTGAGCAGTTCTTC
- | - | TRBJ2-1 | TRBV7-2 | CASRLYNEQFF | TGTGCCAGTAGACTCTACAATGAGCAGTTCTTC
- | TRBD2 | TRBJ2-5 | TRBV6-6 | CASRRGEETQYF | TGTGCCAGCAGGCGGGGGGAAGAGACCCAGTACTTC
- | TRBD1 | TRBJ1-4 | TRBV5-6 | CASSLYRGMTNEKLFF | TGTGCCAGCAGCTTGTACAGGGGTATGACTAATGAAAAACTGTTTTTT
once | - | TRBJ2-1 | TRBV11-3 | CASSSPGNFPSSYNEQFF | TGTGCCAGCAGCTCCCCGGGGAACTTTCCGAGCTCCTACAATGAGCAGTTCTTC
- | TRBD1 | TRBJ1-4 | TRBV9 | CASSETGYEKLFF | TGTGCCAGCAGCGAGACAGGGTATGAAAAACTGTTTTTT
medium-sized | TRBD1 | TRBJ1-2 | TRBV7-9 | CASSGGQGPYGYTF | TGTGCCAGCAGCGGAGGACAGGGGCCCTATGGCTACACCTTC